These 21 T cell receptor beta chains originate from one sample sequenced in a study of T cell repertoires in ileal Crohn's disease (dated by TCRdb to the late 2010s). The receptor library was made with the immunoSEQ multiplex PCR assay. Not all clones reach the TCRdb copy of this immuneACCESS table, which keeps in-frame sequences only. Checked studies attribute under half of the gap to unresolved V genes and leave the rest unexplained. Here the sample has 3,500 to 4,500 clones; roughly 72% occur a single time. The ten largest account for around 8.8% of the sample. This specimen's time point label, interpreted: proximal margin of the surgical specimen (macroscopically non-inflamed). The sequenced sample consisted of ileal tissue. The receptors derive from an adult with Crohn's disease.

V usage is TRBV11-2 and J usage is TRBJ1-5; tentative D call: TRBD1 (6 bases). Per the germline V gene, CDR1 is SGHAT and CDR2 is FQNNGV. CDR3 length equals 15 residues. The V end lost 1 base, the J end lost 4 bases, and 11 bases lay between the germline ends. CDR3 in amino acids: CASSLGNRANQPQHF. The CDR3 DNA is TGTGCCAGCAGCTTAGGTAACAGGGCGAATCAGCCCCAGCATTTT.

This clone came up a few times. This chain links TRBV19 with TRBJ2-2; 16 bases agree with TRBD2. The V and J ends lost 4 bases and 4 bases, in that order; junction bases with no gene match: 15. Germline lookup yields CDR1 LNHDA and CDR2 SQIVND (reference sequence). The CDR3 covers 21 residues. The chain's CDR3 is CASSTLTGLAGGRAITGELFF. For the CDR3, the DNA is TGTGCCAGTAGTACCCTCACGGGACTAGCGGGGGGGCGCGCCATCACCGGGGAGCTGTTTTTT. Full variable domain (remainder filled in from reference TRBV19 and TRBJ2-2): DGGITQSPKYLFRKEGQNVTLSCEQNLNHDAMYWYRQDPGQGLRLIYYSQIVNDFQKGDIAEGYSVSREKKESFPLTVTSAQKNPTAFYLCASSTLTGLAGGRAITGELFFGEGSRLTVL.

V usage is TRBV6-1 and J usage is TRBJ1-1; D might be TRBD1 (5 bases). Per the germline V gene, CDR1 is MNHNS and CDR2 is SASEGT. The CDR3 has 12 amino acids. V was shortened by 7 bases and J by 4 bases, with 10 bases between the two germline ends. The CDR3 sequence: CASKRGSTEAFF. Here the CDR3 DNA reads TGTGCCAGCAAAAGGGGAAGCACTGAAGCTTTCTTT.

The V call is TRBV19, the J call TRBJ1-5, with TRBD1 identical over 7 bases. The J segment lost 3 bases and the V segment lost 5 bases, leaving 13 bases of the junction unmatched. Germline V gene data show CDR1 as LNHDA and CDR2 as SQIVND (reference sequence). The CDR3 sequence is 17 residues long. CDR3 sequence: CASSEIPGQLPNQPQHF. CDR3 nucleotides: TGTGCCAGTAGTGAAATCCCGGGACAGTTGCCCAATCAGCCCCAGCATTTT.

The genes are TRBV9 and TRBJ2-1; 8 nucleotides align to TRBD2. Germline lookup yields CDR1 SGDLS and CDR2 YYNGEE. The CDR3 runs 15 residues. V lost 0 bases, J lost 6 bases, and 5 bases stayed unmatched. This CDR3 is CASSVVDSGANEQFF. CDR3 coding DNA: TGTGCCAGCAGCGTAGTGGATAGCGGGGCCAATGAGCAGTTCTTC.

The genes are TRBV7-3 and TRBJ2-3, with 9 bases identical to TRBD2. Trimming took 3 bases from V and 0 from J; bases not matched to a gene: 1. Germline V gene sequence: CDR1 SGHTA, CDR2 FQGTGA. This CDR3 has 15 residues. The CDR3, as DNA: TGTGCCAGCAGCTTCGCGGGGGGGAGCACAGATACGCAGTATTTT. Its translation: CASSFAGGSTDTQYF.

The table lists this clone with a few counts. The J gene is TRBJ2-2, the V gene TRBV27; D not certain. V dropped 6 bases and J dropped 5 bases, with 10 bases sitting between them. CDR3 length equals 13 residues. Germline loops: CDR1 MNHEY, CDR2 SMNVEV (reference sequence). The CDR3 DNA sequence: TGTGCCAGCAGGCCCGACGGAACCGGGGAGCTGTTTTTT. This codes for CASRPDGTGELFF.

A few counts support this clone. The chain uses TRBV23-1 and TRBJ1-1; D ambiguous. TRBV23-1 is annotated as an ORF whose role is uncertain. The CDR3 has 14 amino acids. V was cut by 1 base and J by 4 bases, with 10 bases left in between. This CDR3 reads CASSQWEEGTEAFF. CDR3 nucleotides: TGCGCCAGCAGTCAATGGGAGGAAGGCACTGAAGCTTTCTTT.

In DNA form, the CDR3 reads TGTGCCAGCAGCCCCTGGGAGGGAGGTCGTTATGGCTACACCTTC. It translates to CASSPWEGGRYGYTF. The genes are TRBV5-6 and TRBJ1-2; D is undetermined. V shed 4 bases and J shed 5 bases, with 18 bases lying between them. CDR1 is SGHDT and CDR2 is YYEEEE in the germline V gene. This CDR3 comprises 15 residues.

The rearrangement uses TRBV4-1 and TRBJ1-2; the D is unclear. The CDR3 is 13 amino acids. Germline values: CDR1 MGHRA, CDR2 YSYEKL. V lost 0 bases and J 4 bases, leaving 6 bases between the germline ends. The CDR3 spells CASSQEQAYGYTF. CDR3 bases: TGCGCCAGCAGCCAAGAGCAGGCCTATGGCTACACCTTC.

The genes are TRBV4-1 and TRBJ2-7, with D tentatively TRBD1 (5 bases). This CDR3 region has 15 residues. Germline assignment: CDR1 MGHRA and CDR2 YSYEKL. V was shortened by 4 bases and J by 5 bases, with 18 bases between the two germline ends. The CDR3 coding sequence is TGCGCCAGCAGCCGCTCTGGGTCAGGGCTCAACGAGCAGTACTTC. Protein: CASSRSGSGLNEQYF.

This sequence joins TRBV11-2 and TRBJ1-1; D possibly corresponds to TRBD1 (6 bases). V lost 0 bases and J 8 bases, leaving 10 bases between the germline ends. Germline CDR1 is SGHAT and CDR2 is FQNNGV. The CDR3 consists of 13 residues. CDR3 protein: CASSLDPDREAFF. The CDR3 DNA follows: TGTGCCAGCAGCTTAGATCCTGACAGGGAAGCTTTCTTT. Complete variable domain (other parts from reference TRBV11-2 and TRBJ1-1): EAGVAQSPRYKIIEKRQSVAFWCNPISGHATLYWYQQILGQGPKLLIQFQNNGVVDDSQLPKDRFSAERLKGVDSTLKIQPAKLEDSAVYLCASSLDPDREAFFGQGTRLTVV.

The chain combines TRBV19 with TRBJ2-6; 7 nucleotides align to TRBD1. The V gene's germline CDR1 is LNHDA and CDR2 SQIVND (reference sequence). Trimming removed 5 bases from V and 0 bases from J; junction bases left unmatched: 10. The CDR3 contains 18 residues. CDR3 in amino acids: CASSPDREPISGANVLTF. The CDR3 bases are TGTGCCAGTAGTCCCGACAGGGAACCCATCTCTGGGGCCAACGTCCTGACTTTC.

V usage is TRBV15 and J usage is TRBJ2-7; perhaps TRBD2 as D (5 bases). V lost 1 base and J lost 3, with 10 bases in between. CDR1 and CDR2 from the germline V gene are LNHNV and YYDKDF (reference sequence). There are 14 residues in the CDR3. In DNA, the CDR3 is TGTGCCACCAGCAGAGGGGGAGTGGGCTACGAGCAGTACTTC. Residues: CATSRGGVGYEQYF. The variable domain in full, with the rest retrieved from reference TRBV15 and TRBJ2-7, is DAMVIQNPRYQVTQFGKPVTLSCSQTLNHNVMYWYQQKSSQAPKLLFHYYDKDFNNEADTPDNFQSRRPNTSFCFLDIRSPGLGDTAMYLCATSRGGVGYEQYFGPGTRLTVT.

The rearrangement links TRBV7-8 to TRBJ2-7; D tentatively fits TRBD1 or TRBD2 (5 bases each). The CDR3 is 15 amino acids. Trimming removed 0 bases from V and 3 bases from J, with 12 bases in between. Germline V gene sequence: CDR1 SGHVS, CDR2 FQNEAQ. The CDR3 region is CASSLAGATVYEQYF. The CDR3 bases are TGTGCCAGCAGCTTAGCCGGGGCAACTGTCTACGAGCAGTACTTC.

The chain combines TRBV2 with TRBJ1-1; possibly TRBD1 for D (5 bases). The CDR3 loop spans 12 amino acids. Looked up from germline, CDR1 is SNHLY and CDR2 is FYNNEI. V was trimmed by 5 bases and J by 8 bases, leaving 12 bases between them. The CDR3 coding sequence is TGTGCCAGCAGTTGGGGGGGAGGAGAAGCTTTCTTT. This gives the protein CASSWGGGEAFF.

The V and J genes are TRBV19 and TRBJ2-6; D is unclear. Germline V gene data show CDR1 as LNHDA and CDR2 as SQIVND (reference sequence). This CDR3 comprises 15 residues. With 4 bases removed from V and 7 bases from J, the gap between germline ends came to 14 bases. The CDR3 loop is CASSTGSPSANVLTF. The CDR3 bases are TGTGCCAGTAGTACAGGCTCCCCCTCTGCCAACGTCCTGACTTTC.

The sample holds one count of this clone. The chain employs TRBV10-1 and TRBJ2-1; perhaps TRBD1 as D (5 bases). The germline V gene encodes CDR1 WNHNN and CDR2 SYGVQD (reference sequence). V lost 4 bases and J lost 5, with 12 bases in between. The CDR3 covers 14 residues. The CDR3 here is CASSGAGMNNEQFF. CDR3 DNA sequence: TGCGCCAGCAGTGGGGCAGGGATGAACAATGAGCAGTTCTTC.

The V and J genes are TRBV30 and TRBJ1-1; tentative D call: TRBD1 (6 bases). This CDR3 spans 17 amino acids. Germline CDR1 and CDR2: GTSNPN and SVGIG (reference sequence). V was clipped by 0 bases and J by 1 base, with 18 bases between them. For the CDR3, the DNA is TGTGCCTGGAGTGTACGGGGGGGGCAGGGAAGGAACACTGAAGCTTTCTTT. This sequence encodes CAWSVRGGQGRNTEAFF. The whole variable domain, filled in from reference TRBV30 and TRBJ1-1, reads SQTIHQWPATLVQPVGSPLSLECTVEGTSNPNLYWYRQAAGRGLQLLFYSVGIGQISSEVPQNLSASRPQDRQFILSSKKLLLSDSGFYLCAWSVRGGQGRNTEAFFGQGTRLTVV.

The V gene is TRBV5-5, the J gene TRBJ1-6; D possibly corresponds to TRBD1 (6 bases). The germline V and J ends were trimmed by 3 bases and 1 base, with 11 bases remaining between them. The CDR3 sequence is 16 residues long. Germline V gene data show CDR1 as SGHKS and CDR2 as YYEKEE (reference sequence). The CDR3 DNA reads as TGTGCCAGCAGCTCCAGGACAGATTCCTATAATTCACCCCTCCACTTT. Translating gives CASSSRTDSYNSPLHF. The complete variable domain, with remaining parts taken from reference TRBV5-5 and TRBJ1-6, reads DAGVTQSPTHLIKTRGQQVTLRCSPISGHKSVSWYQQVLGQGPQFIFQYYEKEERGRGNFPDRFSARQFPNYSSELNVNALLLGDSALYLCASSSRTDSYNSPLHFGNGTRLTVT.

The rearrangement uses TRBV5-6 and TRBJ2-7; 12 positions agree with TRBD2. V dropped 2 bases and J dropped 0; count of bases not matched to a gene: 3. Germline assignment: CDR1 SGHDT and CDR2 YYEEEE. The CDR3 is made up of 16 amino acids. The CDR3 is CASSFGTSGYSYEQYF. The CDR3 DNA sequence: TGTGCCAGCAGCTTTGGGACTAGCGGGTACTCCTACGAGCAGTACTTC.